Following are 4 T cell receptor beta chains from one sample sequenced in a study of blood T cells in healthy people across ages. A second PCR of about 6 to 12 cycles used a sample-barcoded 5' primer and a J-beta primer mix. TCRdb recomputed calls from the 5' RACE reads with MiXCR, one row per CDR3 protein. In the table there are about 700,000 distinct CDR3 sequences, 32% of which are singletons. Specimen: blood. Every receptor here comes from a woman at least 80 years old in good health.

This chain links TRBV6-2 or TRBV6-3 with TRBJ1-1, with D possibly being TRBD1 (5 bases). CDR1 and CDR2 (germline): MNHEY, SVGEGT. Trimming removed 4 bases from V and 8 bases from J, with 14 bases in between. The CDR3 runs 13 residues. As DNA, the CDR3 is TGTGCCAGCAGTTTAGATGGGGCAGGCGAAGCTTTCTTT. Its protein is CASSLDGAGEAFF.

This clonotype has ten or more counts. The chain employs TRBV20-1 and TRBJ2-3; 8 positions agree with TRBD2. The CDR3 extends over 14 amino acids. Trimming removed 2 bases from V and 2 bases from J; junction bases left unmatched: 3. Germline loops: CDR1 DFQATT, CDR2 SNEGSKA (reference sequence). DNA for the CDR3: TGCAGTGCTAGAATAGCGGGGCCCACAGATACGCAGTATTTT. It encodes CSARIAGPTDTQYF.

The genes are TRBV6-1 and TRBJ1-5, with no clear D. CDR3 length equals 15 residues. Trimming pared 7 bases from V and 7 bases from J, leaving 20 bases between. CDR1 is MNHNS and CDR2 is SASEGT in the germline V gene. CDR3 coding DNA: TGTGCCAGCACCCGAGGGAGGGCATGGGAACAGCCCCAGCATTTT. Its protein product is CASTRGRAWEQPQHF.

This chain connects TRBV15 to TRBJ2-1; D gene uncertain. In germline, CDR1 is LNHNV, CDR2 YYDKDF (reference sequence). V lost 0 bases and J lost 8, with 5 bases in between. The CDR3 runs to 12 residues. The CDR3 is CATSRDRDEQFF. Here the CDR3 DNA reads TGTGCCACCAGCAGAGATCGTGATGAGCAGTTCTTC.